The clone carrying this T cell receptor (beta chain) has a handful of counts. The target antigen is unknown. This sample stems from a study of T-cell reconstitution after alpha-beta-depleted transplantation in children. Study results and caveats: It was reported that alpha-beta T cells came from several hundred expanded graft clones (about two months after transplant). The main origin of T-cell counts and diversity one year after transplant was newly produced T cells. Surviving recipient T cells and thymic progenitors accounted for the high day-60 TCRbeta diversity observed in some patients.

Molecular barcoding with unique molecular identifiers was used for the TCRbeta library. TCRdb re-analysed the PCR reads in MiXCR, keeping a single row per CDR3 protein. The data contain about 300,000 distinct CDR3 sequences, roughly 7.8% of them singletons. The source material was peripheral blood, sampled 360 days after TCRalphabeta/CD19-depleted stem cell transplant. The TCR sequence derives from a female patient aged 2 to 10 who had a stem cell transplant for Fanconi anemia, so the T cells may come from the graft donor.

The CDR3: CSARQSGDTQYF. The CDR3 DNA sequence: TGCAGTGCTAGGCAGAGCGGGGATACGCAGTATTTT. J is TRBJ2-3 and V is TRBV20-1, with D possibly being TRBD2 (6 bases). Trimming stripped 3 bases from V and 6 bases from J, with 10 bases between. Germline values: CDR1 DFQATT, CDR2 SNEGSKA (reference sequence). The CDR3 is 12 amino acids.